This TCR beta chain is drawn from a study of molecular identifiers for immune sequencing clone quantification. For naive CD8 T cells, sorting used the CD8+CD4-CCR7+CD45RA+ phenotype. The V gene's germline CDR1 is KGHSH and CDR2 LQKENI. The CDR3 totals 13 residues. Trimming shortened V by 0 bases and J by 6 bases, and 5 bases separated the two germline ends. Regarding this clonotype: Its target is not known.

For bulk TCR libraries, previously described methods and listed TCR primers were used. MiXCR, run by TCRdb on the PCR reads, gives a single entry per CDR3 protein. Of approximately 500,000 distinct CDR3 sequences in the sample, 20% to 25% were seen once. Regarding the study as a whole: Single-cell amounts of spiked Jurkat TCR RNA were reportedly detectable among approximately 1 million naive cells. The study found clones above 20 RNA copies held over 99% of effector molecules and under 1% in naive cells.

Specimen: naive CD8+ T cells from blood, with Jurkat cell RNA spiked in. Subset here: FACS-sorted CD8+CD4-CCR7+CD45RA+ naive T cells. This chain links TRBV18 with TRBJ2-2; D call uncertain. The sequence was obtained from a human donor in good health. Some libraries in this study had Jurkat cell RNA spiked in. In DNA form, the CDR3 reads TGTGCCAGCTCACCACCAAAGGCCGGGGAGCTGTTTTTT. Translated: CASSPPKAGELFF.